The clone carrying this T cell receptor (beta chain) was found many times. As yet, its antigen is unknown. The data derive from a study of T cell repertoires in cytomegalovirus infection. Study context: Recently identified HLA-C-restricted CMV epitopes were among the peptides used. Findings and limits, study-wide: Individuals carrying CMV plus the relevant HLA were identified by cumulative frequency of public TCR beta families. Ex vivo responses were dominated by HLA-C-restricted CMV-specific TCR beta clonotypes.

TCRdb fed the reads into MiXCR, producing one record per CDR3 protein. The sample yields 110,000 or so distinct CDR3 sequences, roughly 30% seen once. This clonotype was sampled from a human donor in good health (CMV status not recorded). Some clones in this sample may be carry-over from other donors' samples. This specimen consisted of CD8+ T cells from cultured PBMCs, obtained from culture after CMV antigen stimulation.

CDR3 in DNA: TGTGCCAGCAGCCCCGGGACTTTCTACGAGCAGTACTTC. The encoded protein is CASSPGTFYEQYF. This chain joins TRBV7-6 and TRBJ2-7; possible D gene TRBD2, 6 bases. The CDR3 covers 13 residues. V shed 5 bases and J shed 3 bases, with 11 bases lying between them. CDR1 is SGHVS and CDR2 is FNYEAQ in the germline V gene.